Following are 22 T cell receptor beta chains from one sample sequenced in a study of regulatory T cells in long-lasting Graves disease. Construction of TCR beta libraries relied on iRepertoire HTBI primers and on Arm-PCR targeting CDR3 regions. One entry per CDR3 protein results from TCRdb running MiXCR on the multiplex PCR reads. The sample shows hundreds of thousands of distinct CDR3 sequences, under 20% of them seen only once. Time point in this sample: newly diagnosed GD, antithyroid drugs for less than 3 months. The TCR library used RNA extracted from PBMCs. This sample was also put to use in a study of T cells in Graves' hyperthyroidism and ophthalmopathy.

The sequences come from peripheral blood mononuclear cells (PBMCs), collected at new diagnosis, from a patient treated with antithyroid drugs. These receptors originate from a woman aged 25-40 years with Graves disease.

This clonotype was observed a handful of times. The chain recombines TRBV19 with TRBJ2-3; D uncertain. The CDR3 runs 16 residues. Germline V CDR1 and CDR2: LNHDA, SQIVND (reference sequence). V was clipped by 1 base and J by 3 bases, with 14 bases between them. CDR3 loop: CASSIGLLAETDTQYF. DNA of the CDR3: TGTGCCAGTAGTATAGGTTTGTTAGCAGAGACAGATACGCAGTATTTT.

This clonotype was detected only a few times. V usage is TRBV3-1 and J usage is TRBJ1-1; D might be TRBD1 (6 bases). The CDR3 is 14 residues long. Between the trimmed V and J ends, which lost 2 bases and 3 bases, there was a span of 10 bases. In germline, CDR1 is LGHDT, CDR2 YNNKEL (reference sequence). CDR3 sequence (DNA): TGTGCCAGCAGCCAAATACAGGGCGACACTGAAGCTTTCTTT. This translates into CASSQIQGDTEAFF.

In this sample, this clonotype turned up a few times. The genes are TRBV15 and TRBJ2-1; D is unresolved. Germline V gene lookup returns CDR1 LNHNV and CDR2 YYDKDF (reference sequence). The V and J ends lost 2 bases and 5 bases respectively, with 7 bases between them. There are 13 residues in the CDR3. The CDR3 loop reads CATSRTQNNEQFF. The DNA of the CDR3 is TGTGCCACCAGCAGAACCCAAAACAATGAGCAGTTCTTC. Using reference TRBV15 and TRBJ2-1 for the parts outside the CDR3, the full variable domain is DAMVIQNPRYQVTQFGKPVTLSCSQTLNHNVMYWYQQKSSQAPKLLFHYYDKDFNNEADTPDNFQSRRPNTSFCFLDIRSPGLGDTAMYLCATSRTQNNEQFFGPGTRLTVL.

The chain recombines TRBV7-2 with TRBJ1-6; D unresolved. This CDR3 region has 17 residues. V lost 1 base, J lost 11 bases, and 21 bases lay in between. Germline CDR1 reads SGHTA; CDR2 reads FQGNSA. The CDR3 loop is CASSLGPLFASDTPLHF. The CDR3 region has the DNA TGTGCCAGCAGCTTAGGGCCGTTATTCGCTTCTGATACACCCCTCCACTTT.

About this clonotype: Just one base apart from a much larger clone, this may be a read error. V gene TRBV28 combines with J gene TRBJ1-2; unclear D gene. The CDR3 length is 14 residues. The ends were cut back, 3 bases at V and 4 bases at J, with 12 bases in the middle. Germline V gives CDR1 MDHEN, CDR2 SYDVKM. The CDR3 region is CASSLPGLGYGYTF. Here the CDR3 DNA reads TGTGCCAGCAGTTTGCCGGGCCTTGGCTATGGCTACACCTTC.

This clonotype has ten or more counts. The rearrangement links TRBV2 to TRBJ1-2, with 7 nucleotides matching TRBD1. The CDR3 runs 14 residues. Trimming at V came to 5 bases and at J to 6 bases, leaving 9 bases not matched to a gene. The germline V gene has CDR1 SNHLY and CDR2 FYNNEI. CDR3: CASSLSQGLDGYTF. The CDR3 DNA follows: TGTGCCAGCAGTTTATCACAGGGGTTAGATGGCTACACCTTC.

CDR3 protein: CASIRQGGNGQYF. CDR3 nucleotide sequence: TGTGCCAGCATCCGGCAGGGGGGAAACGGGCAGTACTTC. The gene calls are TRBV28 and TRBJ2-7; the D gene is possibly TRBD1 (7 bases). The CDR3 has 13 residues. Trimming removed 7 bases from V and 9 bases from J, with 19 bases in between. The germline V gene encodes CDR1 MDHEN and CDR2 SYDVKM.

This clonotype appeared a few times. The chain links TRBV27 to TRBJ2-7, with a weak D call TRBD2 (5 bases). Per the germline V gene, CDR1 is MNHEY and CDR2 is SMNVEV (reference sequence). CDR3 length: 17 residues. Trimming took 2 bases from V and 0 from J, leaving 17 bases between them. CDR3 sequence: CASSLEGGWTPSYEQYF. In DNA, the CDR3 is TGTGCCAGCAGTTTAGAGGGTGGCTGGACCCCCTCCTACGAGCAGTACTTC.

This chain connects TRBV14 to TRBJ1-3, with a weak D call TRBD1 (5 bases). The CDR3 spans 17 residues. Germline CDR1 reads SGHDN; CDR2 reads FVKESK. The V gene lost 1 base and the J gene lost 0 bases, with 13 bases spanning the gap. CDR3 sequence (DNA): TGTGCCAGCAGCCAAGGGGACGGTATCTTCTCTGGAAACACCATATATTTT. Translation: CASSQGDGIFSGNTIYF.

The CDR3 DNA reads TGTGCCAGTAGTCGGGCAGGGGCCCGCTACGAGCAGTACTTC. Its translation is CASSRAGARYEQYF. The chain employs TRBV19 and TRBJ2-7, with D possibly TRBD1 on 6 matching bases. The CDR3 is made up of 14 amino acids. Germline CDR1 reads LNHDA; CDR2 reads SQIVND (reference sequence). The germline V and J ends were trimmed by 5 bases and 3 bases, with 14 bases remaining between them. Full variable domain (missing parts from reference TRBV19 and TRBJ2-7): DGGITQSPKYLFRKEGQNVTLSCEQNLNHDAMYWYRQDPGQGLRLIYYSQIVNDFQKGDIAEGYSVSREKKESFPLTVTSAQKNPTAFYLCASSRAGARYEQYFGPGTRLTVT.

This clonotype occurred many times. The chain combines TRBV20-1 with TRBJ2-1; D gene unclear. V shed 3 bases and J shed 7 bases, with 13 bases lying between them. This CDR3 region has 13 residues. Germline values: CDR1 DFQATT, CDR2 SNEGSKA (reference sequence). For the CDR3, the DNA is TGCAGTGCTAGTAACGTAAACGGGAATGAGCAGTTCTTC. Translated, it gives CSASNVNGNEQFF.

This clonotype was seen only a few times. At one of its ends the junction is not consistent with the germline gene, which may arise from a read error. J is TRBJ2-1 and V is TRBV5-1, with 8 bases matching TRBD1. The CDR3 spans 15 residues. The germline CDR1 and CDR2 sequences are SGHRS and YFSETQ. In DNA form, the CDR3 reads TGCGCCAGCATCCGAGACAGGGGTCTTTACAATGAGCAGCTCTTC. The encoded protein is CASIRDRGLYNEQLF.

Many counts were recorded for this clonotype. The chain has TRBV6-1 and TRBJ2-7; TRBD2 might be the D (6 bases). Germline CDR1 is MNHNS and CDR2 is SASEGT. The CDR3 length is 14 residues. Trimming removed 6 bases at V and 6 bases at J, with 18 bases between. Written as DNA, the CDR3 is TGTGCCAGCAGCCGCGGGGCGGGATGGCGCGAGCAGTACTTC. This sequence encodes CASSRGAGWREQYF.

This chain uses TRBV20-1 with TRBJ1-3, with unresolved D. The CDR3 totals 15 residues. CDR1 is DFQATT, CDR2 SNEGSKA, per germline (reference sequence). V shed 2 bases and J shed 0 bases, with 11 bases lying between them. CDR3 region: CSARLPALSGNTIYF. CDR3 nucleotides: TGCAGTGCTAGACTCCCGGCCCTCTCTGGAAACACCATATATTTT.

At least ten counts were recorded for this clonotype. The rearrangement uses TRBV18 and TRBJ2-3; D gene ambiguous. Germline values: CDR1 KGHSH, CDR2 LQKENI. V was trimmed by 3 bases and J by 3 bases, leaving 7 bases between them. This CDR3 has 13 residues. The CDR3 loop is CASSPPETDTQYF. CDR3 bases: TGTGCCAGCTCACCGCCCGAGACAGATACGCAGTATTTT.

This clonotype was detected many times. The chain uses TRBV7-2 and TRBJ2-2; D is ambiguous. The CDR3 has 12 residues. The V gene's germline CDR1 is SGHTA and CDR2 FQGNSA. The V gene lost 5 bases and the J gene lost 3 bases, with 4 bases spanning the gap. CDR3: CASSQYTGELFF. The CDR3 region has the DNA TGTGCCAGCAGCCAGTACACCGGGGAGCTGTTTTTT.

Ten or more counts support this clonotype. This rearrangement joins TRBV12-3 or TRBV12-4 to TRBJ2-5; D remains ambiguous. Trimming pared 3 bases from V and 4 bases from J, leaving 12 bases between. CDR3 length: 14 residues. CDR3 loop: CASSFSGAGETQYF. CDR3 nucleotide sequence: TGTGCCAGCAGTTTCTCAGGTGCAGGAGAGACCCAGTACTTC.

This clonotype was seen many times. This sequence joins TRBV7-3 and TRBJ2-1, with D unclear. The CDR3 is made up of 13 amino acids. Germline values: CDR1 SGHTA, CDR2 FQGTGA. The germline V and J ends were trimmed by 5 bases and 2 bases, with 7 bases remaining between them. CDR3 amino acids: CASSLIPYNEQFF. In nucleotides, the CDR3 is TGTGCCAGCAGCCTCATTCCCTACAATGAGCAGTTCTTC.

This clonotype occurred many times. The chain couples TRBV28 to TRBJ1-1, with D perhaps TRBD1 (5 bases). The CDR3 length is 12 residues. Per the germline V gene, CDR1 is MDHEN and CDR2 is SYDVKM. Trimming shortened V by 5 bases and J by 6 bases, and 10 bases separated the two germline ends. The chain's CDR3 is CASSPWDAEAFF. CDR3 DNA: TGTGCCAGCAGTCCCTGGGACGCTGAAGCTTTCTTT.

The chain carries TRBV3-1 and TRBJ2-3, with 7 bases aligning to TRBD1. V lost 4 bases, J lost 3 bases, and 10 bases stayed unmatched. The germline CDR1 and CDR2 sequences are LGHDT and YNNKEL (reference sequence). The length of the CDR3 is 16 residues. DNA of the CDR3: TGTGCCAGCAGCCCCTGGACAGGTAGGGGTACAGATACGCAGTATTTT. Encoded protein: CASSPWTGRGTDTQYF.

This clonotype has just a few counts. This chain joins TRBV5-4 and TRBJ2-7; D is uncertain. V lost 4 bases and J lost 6, with 14 bases in between. CDR3 length: 13 residues. Germline lookup yields CDR1 SGHNT and CDR2 YYREEE (reference sequence). The CDR3 region has the DNA TGTGCCAGCAGCCCGTTTCAACGGCGCGAGCAGTACTTC. As protein: CASSPFQRREQYF. The complete variable domain, with remaining parts taken from reference TRBV5-4 and TRBJ2-7, reads ETGVTQSPTHLIKTRGQQVTLRCSSQSGHNTVSWYQQALGQGPQFIFQYYREEENGRGNFPPRFSGLQFPNYSSELNVNALELDDSALYLCASSPFQRREQYFGPGTRLTVT.

The table lists this clonotype with a few counts. This may stem from a read error, because a much larger clone lies one nucleotide away. Here the CDR3 omits its conserved ending phenylalanine or tryptophan, so a read error is the likely source. V and J are TRBV28 and TRBJ2-4, with D possibly matching TRBD1 (6 bases). V was clipped by 4 bases and J by 0 bases, with 16 bases between them. CDR1 is MDHEN, CDR2 SYDVKM, per germline. This CDR3 has 17 residues. The CDR3 DNA is TGTGCCAGCAGTTCGGCCGGACAGTACCTAGCCAAAAACATTCAGTACCTC. This gives the protein CASSSAGQYLAKNIQYL.